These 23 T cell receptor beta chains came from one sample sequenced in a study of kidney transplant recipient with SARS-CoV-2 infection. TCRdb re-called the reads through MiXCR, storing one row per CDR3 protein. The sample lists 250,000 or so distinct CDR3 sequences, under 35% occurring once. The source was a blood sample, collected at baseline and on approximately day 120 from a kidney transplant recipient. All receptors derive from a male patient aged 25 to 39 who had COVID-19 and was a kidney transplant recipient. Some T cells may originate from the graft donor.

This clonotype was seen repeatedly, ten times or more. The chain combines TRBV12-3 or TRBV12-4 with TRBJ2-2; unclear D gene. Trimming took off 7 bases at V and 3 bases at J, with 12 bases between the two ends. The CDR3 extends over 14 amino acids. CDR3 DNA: TGTGCCAGCATTAGCCCGGGTGACACCGGGGAGCTGTTTTTT. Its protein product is CASISPGDTGELFF.

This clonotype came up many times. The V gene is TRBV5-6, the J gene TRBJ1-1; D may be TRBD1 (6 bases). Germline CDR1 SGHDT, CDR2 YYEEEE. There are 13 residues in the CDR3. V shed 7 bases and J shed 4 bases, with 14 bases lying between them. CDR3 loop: CASGEGEVTEAFF. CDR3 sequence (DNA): TGTGCCAGCGGTGAGGGGGAGGTCACTGAAGCTTTCTTT.

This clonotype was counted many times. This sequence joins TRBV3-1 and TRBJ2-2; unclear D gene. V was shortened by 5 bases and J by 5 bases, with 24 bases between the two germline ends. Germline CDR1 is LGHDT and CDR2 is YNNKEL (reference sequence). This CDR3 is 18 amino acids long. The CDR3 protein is CASSGCCPISGLTGELFF. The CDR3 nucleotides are TGTGCCAGCAGCGGTTGTTGTCCCATTTCAGGCTTGACCGGGGAGCTGTTTTTT. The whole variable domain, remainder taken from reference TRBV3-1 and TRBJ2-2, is DTAVSQTPKYLVTQMGNDKSIKCEQNLGHDTMYWYKQDSKKFLKIMFSYNNKELIINETVPNRFSPKSPDKAHLNLHINSLELGDSAVYFCASSGCCPISGLTGELFFGEGSRLTVL.

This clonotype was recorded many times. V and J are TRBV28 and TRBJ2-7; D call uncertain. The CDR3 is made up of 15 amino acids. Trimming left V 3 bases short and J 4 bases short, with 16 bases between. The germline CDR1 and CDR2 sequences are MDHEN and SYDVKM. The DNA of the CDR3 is TGTGCCAGCAGTTTTCAGGCCTATGGTGGGTACGAGCAGTACTTC. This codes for CASSFQAYGGYEQYF.

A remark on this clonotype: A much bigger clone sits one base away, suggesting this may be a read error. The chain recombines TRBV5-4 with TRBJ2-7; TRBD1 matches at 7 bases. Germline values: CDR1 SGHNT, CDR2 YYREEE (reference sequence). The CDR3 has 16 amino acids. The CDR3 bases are TGTGCCAGCAGCTTAGACCCGACAGGGCCCAGCGACGAGCGGTACTTC. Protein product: CASSLDPTGPSDERYF.

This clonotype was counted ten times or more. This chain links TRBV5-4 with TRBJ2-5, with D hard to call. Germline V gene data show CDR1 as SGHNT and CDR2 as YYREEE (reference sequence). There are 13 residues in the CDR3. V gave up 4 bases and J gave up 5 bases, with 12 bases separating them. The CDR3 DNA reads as TGTGCCAGCAGCGCGACCGAGGTTGAGACCCAGTACTTC. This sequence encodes CASSATEVETQYF. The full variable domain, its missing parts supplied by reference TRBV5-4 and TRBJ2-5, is ETGVTQSPTHLIKTRGQQVTLRCSSQSGHNTVSWYQQALGQGPQFIFQYYREEENGRGNFPPRFSGLQFPNYSSELNVNALELDDSALYLCASSATEVETQYFGPGTRLLVL.

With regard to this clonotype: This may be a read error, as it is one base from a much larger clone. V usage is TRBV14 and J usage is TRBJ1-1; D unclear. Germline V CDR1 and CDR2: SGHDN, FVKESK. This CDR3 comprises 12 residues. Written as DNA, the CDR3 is TGTACCAGCAGCCGATACACGACTGAAGCTTTCTTT. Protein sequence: CTSSRYTTEAFF. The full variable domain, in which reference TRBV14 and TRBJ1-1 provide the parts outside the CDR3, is EAGVTQFPSHSVIEKGQTVTLRCDPISGHDNLYWYRRVMGKEIKFLLHFVKESKQDESGMPNNRFLAERTGGTYSTLKVQPAELEDSGVYFCTSSRYTTEAFFGQGTRLTVV.

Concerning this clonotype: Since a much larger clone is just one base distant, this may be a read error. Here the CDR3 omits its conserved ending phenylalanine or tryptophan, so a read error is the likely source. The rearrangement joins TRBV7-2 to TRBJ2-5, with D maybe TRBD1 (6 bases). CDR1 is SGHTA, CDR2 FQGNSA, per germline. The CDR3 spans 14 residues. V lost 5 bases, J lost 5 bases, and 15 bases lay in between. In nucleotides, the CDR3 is TGTGCCAGCAGCCCAGGGGCCAGGGGCGAGACCCAGTACTCC. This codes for CASSPGARGETQYS.

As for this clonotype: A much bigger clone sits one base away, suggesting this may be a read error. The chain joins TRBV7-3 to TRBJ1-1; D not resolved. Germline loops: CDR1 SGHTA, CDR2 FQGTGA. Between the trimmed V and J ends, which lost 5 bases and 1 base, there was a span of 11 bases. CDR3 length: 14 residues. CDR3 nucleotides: TGTGCCAGCAGCCCCTTGGAGCCGAACACTGAAGCTTTCTTT. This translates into CASSPLEPNTEAFF.

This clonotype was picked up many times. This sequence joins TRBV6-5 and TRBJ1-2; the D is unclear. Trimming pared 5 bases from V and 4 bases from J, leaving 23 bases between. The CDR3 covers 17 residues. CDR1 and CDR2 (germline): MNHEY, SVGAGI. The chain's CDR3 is CASSRITSMRKTYGYTF. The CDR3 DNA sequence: TGTGCCAGCAGTCGTATTACCTCTATGCGAAAGACCTATGGCTACACCTTC.

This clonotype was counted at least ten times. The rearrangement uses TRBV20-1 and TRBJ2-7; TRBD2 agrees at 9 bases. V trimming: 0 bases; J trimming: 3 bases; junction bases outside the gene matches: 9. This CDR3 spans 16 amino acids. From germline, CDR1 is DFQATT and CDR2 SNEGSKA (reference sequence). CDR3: CSARDTGREGLYEQYF. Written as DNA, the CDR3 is TGCAGTGCTAGAGATACGGGGCGGGAGGGCCTCTACGAGCAGTACTTC.

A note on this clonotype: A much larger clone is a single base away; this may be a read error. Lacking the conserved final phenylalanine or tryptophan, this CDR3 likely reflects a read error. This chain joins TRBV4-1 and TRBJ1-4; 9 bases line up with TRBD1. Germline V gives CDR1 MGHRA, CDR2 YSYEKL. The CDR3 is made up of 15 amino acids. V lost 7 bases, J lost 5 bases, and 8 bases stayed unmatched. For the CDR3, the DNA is TGCGCCAGCAAGAAGACAGGGGGTACCAATGAAAAACTGTTTTCT. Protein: CASKKTGGTNEKLFS.

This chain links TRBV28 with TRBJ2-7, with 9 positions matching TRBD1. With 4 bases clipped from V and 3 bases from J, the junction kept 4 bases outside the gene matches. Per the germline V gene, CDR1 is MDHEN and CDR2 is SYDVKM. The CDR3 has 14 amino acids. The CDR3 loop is CASSSPGQGYEQYF. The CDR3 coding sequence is TGTGCCAGCAGTTCTCCGGGACAGGGCTACGAGCAGTACTTC.

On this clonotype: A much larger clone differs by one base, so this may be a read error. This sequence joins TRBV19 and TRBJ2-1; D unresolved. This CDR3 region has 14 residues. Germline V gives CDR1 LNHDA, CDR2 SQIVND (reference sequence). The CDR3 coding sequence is TGTGCCACCCGGCCCCTAGAAACCTACGATGAGCAGTTCTTC. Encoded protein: CATRPLETYDEQFF.

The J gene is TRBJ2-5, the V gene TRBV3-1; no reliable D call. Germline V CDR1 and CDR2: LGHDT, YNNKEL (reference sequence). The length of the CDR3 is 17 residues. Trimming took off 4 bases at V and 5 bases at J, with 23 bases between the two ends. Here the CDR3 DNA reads TGTGCCAGCAGCCTCGACCCTCCCATTTCTTTCCCTGAGACCCAGTACTTC. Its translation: CASSLDPPISFPETQYF.

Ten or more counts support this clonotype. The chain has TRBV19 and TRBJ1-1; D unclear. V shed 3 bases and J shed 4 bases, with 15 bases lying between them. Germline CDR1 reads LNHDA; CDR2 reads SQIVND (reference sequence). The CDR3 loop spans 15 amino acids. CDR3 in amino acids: CASSIGRAATTEAFF. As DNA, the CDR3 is TGTGCCAGTAGTATCGGGAGGGCGGCAACCACTGAAGCTTTCTTT.

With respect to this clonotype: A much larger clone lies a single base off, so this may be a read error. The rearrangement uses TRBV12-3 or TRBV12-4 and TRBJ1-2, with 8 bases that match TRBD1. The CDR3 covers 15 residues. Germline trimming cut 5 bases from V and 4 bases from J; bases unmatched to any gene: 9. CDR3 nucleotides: TGTGCCAGCAGTCCAACAGGGGGTCCATTCTATGGCTACACCTTC. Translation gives CASSPTGGPFYGYTF.

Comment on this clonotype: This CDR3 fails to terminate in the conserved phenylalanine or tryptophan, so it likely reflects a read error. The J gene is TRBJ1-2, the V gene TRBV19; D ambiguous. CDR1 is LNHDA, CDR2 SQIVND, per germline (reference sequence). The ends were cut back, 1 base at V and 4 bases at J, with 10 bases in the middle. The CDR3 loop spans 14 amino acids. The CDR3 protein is CASSIGRTPYGYTS. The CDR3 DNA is TGTGCCAGTAGTATAGGCAGGACGCCCTATGGCTACACCTCC.

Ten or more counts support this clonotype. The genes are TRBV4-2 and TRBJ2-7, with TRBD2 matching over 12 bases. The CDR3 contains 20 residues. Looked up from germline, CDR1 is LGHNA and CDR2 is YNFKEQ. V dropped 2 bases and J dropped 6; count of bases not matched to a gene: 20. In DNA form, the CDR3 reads TGTGCCAGCAGCCAAAACCCGCAGGGAGGATCTAGCGGGAGGGGCTCCGAGCAGTACTTC. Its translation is CASSQNPQGGSSGRGSEQYF.

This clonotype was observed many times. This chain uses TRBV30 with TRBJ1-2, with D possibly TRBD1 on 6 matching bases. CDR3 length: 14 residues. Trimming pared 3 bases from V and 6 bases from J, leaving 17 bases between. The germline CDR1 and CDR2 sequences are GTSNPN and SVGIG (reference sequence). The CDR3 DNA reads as TGTGCCTGGAGGTGGCCCGGGGGGGGCGATGGCTACACCTTC. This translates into CAWRWPGGGDGYTF. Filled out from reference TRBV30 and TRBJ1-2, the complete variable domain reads SQTIHQWPATLVQPVGSPLSLECTVEGTSNPNLYWYRQAAGRGLQLLFYSVGIGQISSEVPQNLSASRPQDRQFILSSKKLLLSDSGFYLCAWRWPGGGDGYTFGSGTRLTVV.

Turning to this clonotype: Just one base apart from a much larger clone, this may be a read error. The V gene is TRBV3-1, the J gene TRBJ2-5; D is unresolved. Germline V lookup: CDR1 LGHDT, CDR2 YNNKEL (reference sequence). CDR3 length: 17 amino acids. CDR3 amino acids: CAGSWVVPISFSETQYF. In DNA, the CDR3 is TGTGCCGGCAGCTGGGTGGTTCCCATTTCTTTCTCTGAGACCCAGTACTTC.

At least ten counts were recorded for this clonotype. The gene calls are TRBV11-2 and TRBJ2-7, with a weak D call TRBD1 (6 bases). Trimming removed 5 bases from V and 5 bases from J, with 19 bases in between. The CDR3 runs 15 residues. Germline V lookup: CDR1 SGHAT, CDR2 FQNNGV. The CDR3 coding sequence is TGTGCCAGCAGCACAGACAGGATCCGACGGAACGAGCAGTACTTC. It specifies CASSTDRIRRNEQYF.

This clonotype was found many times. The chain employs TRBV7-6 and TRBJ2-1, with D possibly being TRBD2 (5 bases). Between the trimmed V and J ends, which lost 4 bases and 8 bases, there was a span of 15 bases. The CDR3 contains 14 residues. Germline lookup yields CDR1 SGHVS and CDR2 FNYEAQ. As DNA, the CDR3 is TGTGCCAGCAGCTCGCGGGCCCCGTTGGATGAGCAGTTCTTC. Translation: CASSSRAPLDEQFF.